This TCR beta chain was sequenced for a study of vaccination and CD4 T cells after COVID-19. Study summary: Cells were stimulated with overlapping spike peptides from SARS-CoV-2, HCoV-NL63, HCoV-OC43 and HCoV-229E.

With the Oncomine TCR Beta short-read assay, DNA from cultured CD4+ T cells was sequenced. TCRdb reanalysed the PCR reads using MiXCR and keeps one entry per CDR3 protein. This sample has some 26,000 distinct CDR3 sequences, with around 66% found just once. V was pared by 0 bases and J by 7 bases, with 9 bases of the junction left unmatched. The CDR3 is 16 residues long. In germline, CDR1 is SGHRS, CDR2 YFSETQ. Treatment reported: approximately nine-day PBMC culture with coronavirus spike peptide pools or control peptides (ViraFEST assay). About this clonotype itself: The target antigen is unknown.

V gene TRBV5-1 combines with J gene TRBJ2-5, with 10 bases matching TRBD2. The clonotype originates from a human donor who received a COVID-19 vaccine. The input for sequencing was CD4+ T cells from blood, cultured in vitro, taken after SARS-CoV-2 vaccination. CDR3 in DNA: TGCGCCAGCAGCTTGGATCCAGCGGGGGGGCCCGGGACCCAGTACTTC. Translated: CASSLDPAGGPGTQYF.